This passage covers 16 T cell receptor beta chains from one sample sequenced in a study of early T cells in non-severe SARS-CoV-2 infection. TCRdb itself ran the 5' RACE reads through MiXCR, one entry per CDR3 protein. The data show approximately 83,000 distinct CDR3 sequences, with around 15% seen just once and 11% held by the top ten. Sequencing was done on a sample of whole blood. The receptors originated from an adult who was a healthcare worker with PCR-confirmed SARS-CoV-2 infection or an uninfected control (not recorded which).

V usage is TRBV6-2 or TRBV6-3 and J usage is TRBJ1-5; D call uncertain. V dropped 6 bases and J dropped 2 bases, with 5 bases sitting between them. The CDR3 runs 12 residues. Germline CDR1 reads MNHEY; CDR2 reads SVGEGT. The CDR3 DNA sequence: TGTGCCAGCAGAACCGGCAATCAGCCCCAGCATTTT. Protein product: CASRTGNQPQHF.

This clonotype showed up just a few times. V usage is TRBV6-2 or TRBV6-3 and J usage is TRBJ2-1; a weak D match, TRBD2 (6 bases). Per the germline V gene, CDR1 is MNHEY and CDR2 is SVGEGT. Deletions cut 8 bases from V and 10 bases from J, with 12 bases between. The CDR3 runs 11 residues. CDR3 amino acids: CASAIRGEQFF. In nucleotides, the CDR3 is TGTGCCAGCGCCATCCGGGGGGAGCAGTTCTTC.

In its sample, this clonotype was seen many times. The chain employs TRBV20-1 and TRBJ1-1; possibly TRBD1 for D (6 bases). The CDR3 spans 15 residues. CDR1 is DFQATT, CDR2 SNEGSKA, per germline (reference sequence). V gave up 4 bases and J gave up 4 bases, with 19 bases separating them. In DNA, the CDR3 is TGCAGTGCTACCAATTCTCAGGGGAGTGGCACTGAAGCTTTCTTT. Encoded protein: CSATNSQGSGTEAFF.

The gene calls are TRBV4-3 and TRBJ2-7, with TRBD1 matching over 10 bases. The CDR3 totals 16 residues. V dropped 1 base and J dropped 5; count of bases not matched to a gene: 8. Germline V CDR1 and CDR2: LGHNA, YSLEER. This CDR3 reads CASSQGSTGGFHEQYF. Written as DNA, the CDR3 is TGCGCCAGCAGCCAAGGCTCGACAGGGGGCTTTCACGAGCAGTACTTC.

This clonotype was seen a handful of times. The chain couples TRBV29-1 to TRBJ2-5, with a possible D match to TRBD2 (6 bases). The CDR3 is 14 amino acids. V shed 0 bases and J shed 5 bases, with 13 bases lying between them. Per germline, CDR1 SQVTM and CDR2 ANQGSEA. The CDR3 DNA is TGCAGCGTTGAAGATCGACTAGTCCGGGAGACCCAGTACTTC. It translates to CSVEDRLVRETQYF.

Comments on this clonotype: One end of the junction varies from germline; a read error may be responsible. The CDR3 loop is CASSPPRTGSTDTQYF. Written as DNA, the CDR3 is TGTGCCAGCTCCCCACCCCGGACAGGGAGCACAGATACGCAGTATTTT. This chain links TRBV18 with TRBJ2-3; TRBD1 matches 8 bases. CDR3 length: 16 residues. The germline V gene has CDR1 KGHSH and CDR2 LQKENI.

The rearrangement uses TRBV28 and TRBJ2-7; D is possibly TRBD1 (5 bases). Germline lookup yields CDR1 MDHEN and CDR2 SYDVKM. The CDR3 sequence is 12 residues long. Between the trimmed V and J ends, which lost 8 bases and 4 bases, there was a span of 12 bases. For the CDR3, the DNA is TGTGCCAGCTGGACACAAGTTTACGAGCAGTACTTC. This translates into CASWTQVYEQYF.

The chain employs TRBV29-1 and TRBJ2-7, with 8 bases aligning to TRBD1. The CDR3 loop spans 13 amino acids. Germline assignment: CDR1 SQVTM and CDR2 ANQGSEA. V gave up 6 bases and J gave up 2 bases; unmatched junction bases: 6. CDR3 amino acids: CSVYNRGTYEQYF. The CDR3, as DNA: TGCAGCGTCTATAACAGGGGGACCTACGAGCAGTACTTC.

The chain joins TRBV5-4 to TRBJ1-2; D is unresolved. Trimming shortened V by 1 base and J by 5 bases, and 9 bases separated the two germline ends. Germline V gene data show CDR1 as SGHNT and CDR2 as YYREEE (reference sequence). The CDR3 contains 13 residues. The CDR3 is CASSLYENYGYTF. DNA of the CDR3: TGTGCCAGCAGCTTGTACGAAAATTATGGCTACACCTTC.

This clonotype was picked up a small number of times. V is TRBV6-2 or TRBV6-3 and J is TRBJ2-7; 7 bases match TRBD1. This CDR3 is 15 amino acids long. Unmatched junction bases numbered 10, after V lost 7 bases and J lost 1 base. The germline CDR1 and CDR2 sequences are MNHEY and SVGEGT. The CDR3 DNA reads TGTGCCAGCAACTTACGACAGGGCACATCCTACGAGCAGTACTTC. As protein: CASNLRQGTSYEQYF.

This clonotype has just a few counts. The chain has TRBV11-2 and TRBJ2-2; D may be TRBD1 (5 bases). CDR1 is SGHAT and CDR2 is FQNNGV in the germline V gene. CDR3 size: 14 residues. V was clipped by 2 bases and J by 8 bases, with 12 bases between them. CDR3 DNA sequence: TGTGCCAGCAGCTTACAGGGTAGATTTGGGGAGCTGTTTTTT. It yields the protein CASSLQGRFGELFF.

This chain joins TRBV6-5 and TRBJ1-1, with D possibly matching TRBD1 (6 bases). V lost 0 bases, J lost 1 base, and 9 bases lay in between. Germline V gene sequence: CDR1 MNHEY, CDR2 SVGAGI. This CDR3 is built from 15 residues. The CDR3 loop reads CASSYSTGANTEAFF. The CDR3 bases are TGTGCCAGCAGTTACTCGACGGGGGCGAACACTGAAGCTTTCTTT.

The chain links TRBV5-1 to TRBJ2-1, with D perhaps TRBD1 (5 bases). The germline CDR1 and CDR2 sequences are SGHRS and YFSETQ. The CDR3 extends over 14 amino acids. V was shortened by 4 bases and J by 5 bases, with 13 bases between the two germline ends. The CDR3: CASSPLGDNNEQFF. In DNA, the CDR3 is TGCGCCAGCAGCCCCCTAGGGGATAACAATGAGCAGTTCTTC.

The DNA for the CDR3 is TGTGCCAGCACAGGGGGCTATATTGGGACTGAAGCTTTCTTT. Translating it yields CASTGGYIGTEAFF. The genes are TRBV12-3 or TRBV12-4 and TRBJ1-1; 8 bases line up with TRBD1. CDR3 size: 14 residues. V gave up 7 bases and J gave up 5 bases; unmatched junction bases: 9.

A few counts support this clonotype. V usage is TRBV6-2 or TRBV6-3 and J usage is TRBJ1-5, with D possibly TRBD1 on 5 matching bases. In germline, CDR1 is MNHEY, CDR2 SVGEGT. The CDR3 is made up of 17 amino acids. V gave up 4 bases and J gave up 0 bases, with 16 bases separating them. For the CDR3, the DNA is TGTGCCAGCAGTTTCCACCTCGGGACGGCTAGCAATCAGCCCCAGCATTTT. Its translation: CASSFHLGTASNQPQHF.

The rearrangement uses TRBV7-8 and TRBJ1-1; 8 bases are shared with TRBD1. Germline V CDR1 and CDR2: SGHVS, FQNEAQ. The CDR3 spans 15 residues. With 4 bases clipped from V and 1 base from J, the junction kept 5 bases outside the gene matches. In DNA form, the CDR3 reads TGTGCCAGCAGCTCCATACAGGGGGGGAACACTGAAGCTTTCTTT. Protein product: CASSSIQGGNTEAFF.